Listed here is a single T cell receptor beta chain. The antigen is not known. The J segment lost 9 bases and the V segment lost 4 bases, leaving 6 bases of the junction unmatched. This CDR3 has 13 residues. Germline loops: CDR1 KGHSH, CDR2 LQKENI. CD4+ cells underwent separation, giving CD45RA+ naive and CD45RA-negative memory subsets. The source of the sample is a study of shared clonotypes between healthy human individuals. Findings and limits, study-wide: A few donors held about 5% of naive CD4 clonotypes in common. Non-shared clonotypes were found to have lower generation probabilities than the clonotypes that were shared by all four of the sorted-subset donors.

TCRdb keeps only in-frame clones here, not all; method: immunoSEQ multiplex PCR. The repertoire includes around 1,100,000 clones, 70% to 85% of them detected once, and more than 0.85% sits in the top ten. The sequenced sample consisted of memory CD4+ T cells from PBMCs. Regarding subset: CD45RA-negative fraction. The chain carries TRBV18 and TRBJ2-4; 7 nucleotides line up with TRBD1. This clonotype was sampled from a man younger than 35 in good health. Some clones in this sample may be carry-over from other donors' samples. The CDR3 sequence: CASSRQGGAIQYF. The CDR3 DNA is TGTGCCAGCTCACGACAGGGTGGGGCCATTCAGTACTTC.